This is a list of T cell receptor beta chains from one sample in a study of vaccination effects on CD4 cells after COVID-19. TCRdb keeps only in-frame clones here, not all; method: immunoSEQ multiplex PCR. The sample includes 65,000 or so clones, around 69% seen only once; the top ten take 2.8%. No antigen has been assigned to these receptors. Sequenced material: CD4+ T cells from PBMCs cultured with HCoV-NL63 spike peptides, taken before COVID-19 vaccination. All receptors come from a human donor who received a COVID-19 vaccine. CDR3s include the opening cysteine and the closing phenylalanine or tryptophan. Each record gives: CDR3 protein, CDR3 DNA, J gene, clone size, D gene, V gene. The D gene is left open where the match is weak. Clone sizes are given selectively: once, few, many, or a class where the clone is expanded.

CDR3: CASSSKKGTGYSQTKNIQYF
DNA: TGTGCCAGCAGTTCCAAAAAGGGGACAGGGTACTCCCAAACCAAAAACATTCAGTACTTC
J: TRBJ2-4
size: once
D: TRBD1
V: TRBV27

CDR3: CASSLVRNTQYF
DNA: TGTGCCAGCAGCTTAGTAAGAAATACGCAGTATTTT
J: TRBJ2-3
size: -
D: -
V: TRBV7-2

CDR3: CASSTYVRNGYTF
DNA: TGTGCCAGCAGCACCTATGTACGGAATGGCTACACCTTC
J: TRBJ1-2
size: -
D: -
V: TRBV7-2

CDR3: CASSERLDQPQHF
DNA: TGTGCCAGTAGTGAGAGGTTAGACCAGCCCCAGCATTTT
J: TRBJ1-5
size: -
D: -
V: TRBV19

CDR3: CASSSGEVGYGYTF
DNA: TGTGCCAGCAGCTCAGGGGAAGTGGGCTATGGCTACACCTTC
J: TRBJ1-2
size: -
D: -
V: TRBV6-5

CDR3: CASSLGLAGSYNEQFF
DNA: TGCGCCAGCAGCCTCGGACTAGCCGGGTCCTACAATGAGCAGTTCTTC
J: TRBJ2-1
size: -
D: TRBD2
V: TRBV5-1

CDR3: CASSVNGVPNQPQHF
DNA: TGTGCCAGCAGTGTTAATGGGGTTCCCAATCAGCCCCAGCATTTT
J: TRBJ1-5
size: few
D: -
V: TRBV2

CDR3: CASSLWAQPQHF
DNA: TGTGCCAGCAGCTTGTGGGCTCAGCCCCAGCATTTT
J: TRBJ1-5
size: -
D: -
V: TRBV5-6

CDR3: CASTEPLEGGVGSEQFF
DNA: TGTGCCAGCACCGAACCCCTGGAGGGCGGGGTTGGCTCTGAGCAGTTCTTC
J: TRBJ2-1
size: few
D: -
V: TRBV11-2

CDR3: CASSYSILSDPGYTF
DNA: TGTGCCAGCAGTTACTCGATTCTGTCGGACCCTGGCTACACCTTC
J: TRBJ1-2
size: -
D: -
V: TRBV6-5

CDR3: CASSLSPRDTQYF
DNA: TGTGCCAGCAGCCTCTCCCCGCGGGATACGCAGTATTTT
J: TRBJ2-3
size: -
D: -
V: TRBV7-3

CDR3: CASSPRPISGNTIYF
DNA: TGTGCCAGTAGCCCAAGACCGATCTCTGGAAACACCATATATTTT
J: TRBJ1-3
size: few
D: -
V: TRBV19

CDR3: CASSYSPRRGNTEAFF
DNA: TGTGCCAGCAGTTACTCCCCCCGGAGGGGGAACACTGAAGCTTTCTTT
J: TRBJ1-1
size: -
D: -
V: TRBV6-2/TRBV6-3

CDR3: CSAGPGETQYF
DNA: TGCAGTGCGGGGCCGGGCGAGACCCAGTACTTC
J: TRBJ2-5
size: -
D: -
V: TRBV20-1

CDR3: CASSVGGSKNIQYF
DNA: TGTGCCAGCAGTGTGGGGGGTTCCAAAAACATTCAGTACTTC
J: TRBJ2-4
size: -
D: -
V: TRBV25-1

CDR3: CASTPSGNTEAFF
DNA: TGTGCCAGTACTCCTTCGGGGAACACTGAAGCTTTCTTT
J: TRBJ1-1
size: -
D: -
V: TRBV19

CDR3: CASSPGTSGGEETQYF
DNA: TGTGCCAGCAGCCCAGGGACTAGCGGGGGGGAAGAGACCCAGTACTTC
J: TRBJ2-5
size: -
D: TRBD2
V: TRBV11-3

CDR3: CASRSTVSSYNEQFF
DNA: TGCGCCAGCAGGTCGACAGTAAGCTCCTACAATGAGCAGTTCTTC
J: TRBJ2-1
size: -
D: -
V: TRBV5-1

CDR3: CASREGGTEAFF
DNA: TGTGCCAGCAGGGAAGGGGGCACTGAAGCTTTCTTT
J: TRBJ1-1
size: once
D: -
V: TRBV28

CDR3: CASSSYGTANTGELFF
DNA: TGTGCCAGCAGCTCTTACGGGACTGCGAACACCGGGGAGCTGTTTTTT
J: TRBJ2-2
size: -
D: -
V: TRBV7-2

CDR3: CASSRYAGVYQETQYF
DNA: TGTGCCAGCAGCCGTTATGCGGGGGTCTACCAAGAGACCCAGTACTTC
J: TRBJ2-5
size: -
D: TRBD2
V: TRBV5-5

CDR3: CASSSTGGNQPQHF
DNA: TGCGCCAGCAGCTCCACAGGGGGTAATCAGCCCCAGCATTTT
J: TRBJ1-5
size: once
D: TRBD1
V: TRBV5-1

CDR3: CASSVKAGLYNEQFF
DNA: TGTGCCAGCAGCGTAAAAGCCGGACTTTACAATGAGCAGTTCTTC
J: TRBJ2-1
size: -
D: -
V: TRBV9

CDR3: CASSRSGLALNEQFF
DNA: TGTGCCAGCAGCCGATCGGGACTAGCGTTAAATGAGCAGTTCTTC
J: TRBJ2-1
size: -
D: TRBD2
V: TRBV6-5

CDR3: CASSNRRDSYGYTF
DNA: TGTGCCAGCAGTAACCGCAGGGATTCCTATGGCTACACCTTC
J: TRBJ1-2
size: once
D: -
V: TRBV2

CDR3: CASSSFGESSGNTIYF
DNA: TGTGCCAGCAGTTCGTTCGGAGAGTCCTCTGGAAACACCATATATTTT
J: TRBJ1-3
size: -
D: -
V: TRBV28

CDR3: CASSLDRVYGNTIYF
DNA: TGTGCCAGTAGCCTCGACAGGGTCTATGGAAACACCATATATTTT
J: TRBJ1-3
size: few
D: TRBD1
V: TRBV19

CDR3: CASSPWTGGDNEQFF
DNA: TGTGCCAGCAGCCCATGGACAGGGGGGGACAATGAGCAGTTCTTC
J: TRBJ2-1
size: -
D: TRBD1
V: TRBV7-8

CDR3: CASSYRPQDSNQPQHF
DNA: TGTGCCAGCAGTTATCGCCCCCAGGATAGCAATCAGCCCCAGCATTTT
J: TRBJ1-5
size: -
D: -
V: TRBV6-2/TRBV6-3

CDR3: CASSSQGLGEKLFF
DNA: TGTGCCAGCAGCTCACAGGGGTTGGGTGAAAAACTGTTTTTT
J: TRBJ1-4
size: -
D: TRBD1
V: TRBV7-8

CDR3: CASGLTGGQETQYF
DNA: TGTGCCAGCGGACTAACAGGGGGCCAGGAGACCCAGTACTTC
J: TRBJ2-5
size: -
D: TRBD1
V: TRBV19

CDR3: CASSSPGQGYNSPLHF
DNA: TGTGCCAGCAGTTCGCCGGGACAGGGTTATAATTCACCCCTCCACTTT
J: TRBJ1-6
size: -
D: TRBD1
V: TRBV27

CDR3: CASSLIPGNTIYF
DNA: TGCGCCAGCAGCTTGATCCCTGGAAACACCATATATTTT
J: TRBJ1-3
size: few
D: -
V: TRBV5-1

CDR3: CASSVGTNYGYTF
DNA: TGTGCCAGCAGTGTGGGCACGAACTATGGCTACACCTTC
J: TRBJ1-2
size: few
D: -
V: TRBV6-4

CDR3: CAISASGTTYNEQFF
DNA: TGTGCCATCAGTGCTTCCGGGACAACCTACAATGAGCAGTTCTTC
J: TRBJ2-1
size: -
D: -
V: TRBV10-3

CDR3: CASSVTGGLRETQYF
DNA: TGTGCCAGCAGCGTAACAGGGGGTTTACGGGAGACCCAGTACTTC
J: TRBJ2-5
size: -
D: TRBD1
V: TRBV9

CDR3: CASSFLTSGLTDTQYF
DNA: TGTGCCAGCAGCTTTTTGACTAGCGGCCTCACAGATACGCAGTATTTT
J: TRBJ2-3
size: -
D: TRBD2
V: TRBV7-9

CDR3: CASSLGLTGAEAFF
DNA: TGTGCCAGCAGCTTAGGGCTCACGGGGGCTGAAGCTTTCTTT
J: TRBJ1-1
size: -
D: -
V: TRBV7-2

CDR3: CASSPFGTPGPEAFF
DNA: TGTGCCAGCTCACCATTTGGCACCCCAGGGCCTGAAGCTTTCTTT
J: TRBJ1-1
size: few
D: -
V: TRBV18

CDR3: CSVTLGRGAVQPQHF
DNA: TGCAGCGTTACCTTGGGGCGAGGGGCGGTTCAGCCCCAGCATTTT
J: TRBJ1-5
size: -
D: -
V: TRBV29-1

CDR3: CASSQDSRRVTEAFF
DNA: TGTGCCAGCAGCCAAGATAGCCGCAGGGTAACTGAAGCTTTCTTT
J: TRBJ1-1
size: -
D: -
V: TRBV14

CDR3: CAWRDYGGEAFF
DNA: TGTGCCTGGAGGGATTACGGGGGGGAAGCTTTCTTT
J: TRBJ1-1
size: -
D: -
V: TRBV30

CDR3: CASSLAGDSYNEQFF
DNA: TGTGCCAGCAGCCTAGCGGGGGATTCCTACAATGAGCAGTTCTTC
J: TRBJ2-1
size: -
D: TRBD2
V: TRBV28

CDR3: CASTLGVYTQYF
DNA: TGTGCCAGCACCCTAGGGGTTTATACGCAGTATTTT
J: TRBJ2-3
size: -
D: -
V: TRBV2

CDR3: CASRSPLTGWSTGELFF
DNA: TGCGCCAGCAGGTCTCCCCTGACAGGCTGGTCCACCGGGGAGCTGTTTTTT
J: TRBJ2-2
size: -
D: -
V: TRBV5-1

CDR3: CASSQDRTSGADTQYF
DNA: TGCGCCAGCAGCCAAGATCGGACTAGCGGGGCAGATACGCAGTATTTT
J: TRBJ2-3
size: -
D: TRBD2
V: TRBV4-1